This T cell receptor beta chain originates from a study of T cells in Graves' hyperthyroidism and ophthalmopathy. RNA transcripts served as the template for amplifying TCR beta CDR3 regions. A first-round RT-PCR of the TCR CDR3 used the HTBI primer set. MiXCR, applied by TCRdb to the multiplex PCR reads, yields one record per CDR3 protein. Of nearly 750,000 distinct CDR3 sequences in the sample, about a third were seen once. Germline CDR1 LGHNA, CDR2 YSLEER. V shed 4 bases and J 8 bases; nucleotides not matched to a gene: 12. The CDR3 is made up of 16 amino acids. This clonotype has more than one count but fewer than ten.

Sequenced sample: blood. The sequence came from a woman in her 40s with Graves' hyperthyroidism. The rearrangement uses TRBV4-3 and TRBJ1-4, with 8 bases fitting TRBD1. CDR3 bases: TGCGCCAGCAGCCTCACGACGGACAGGGTTCGAGAAAAACTGTTTTTT. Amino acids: CASSLTTDRVREKLFF.